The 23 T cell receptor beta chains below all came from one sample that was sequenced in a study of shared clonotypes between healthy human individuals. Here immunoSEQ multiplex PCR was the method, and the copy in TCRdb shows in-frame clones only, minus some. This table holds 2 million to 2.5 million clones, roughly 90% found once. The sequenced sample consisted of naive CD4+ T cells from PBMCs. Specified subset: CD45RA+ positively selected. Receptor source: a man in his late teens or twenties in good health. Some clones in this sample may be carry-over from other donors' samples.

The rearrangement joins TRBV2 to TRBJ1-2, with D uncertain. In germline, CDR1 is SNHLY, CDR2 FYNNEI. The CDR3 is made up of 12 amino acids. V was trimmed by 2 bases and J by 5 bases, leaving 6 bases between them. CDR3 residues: CASSESRYGYTF. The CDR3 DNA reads TGTGCCAGCAGTGAAAGCCGATATGGCTACACCTTC. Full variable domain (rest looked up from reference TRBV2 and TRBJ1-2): EPEVTQTPSHQVTQMGQEVILRCVPISNHLYFYWYRQILGQKVEFLVSFYNNEISEKSEIFDDQFSVERPDGSNFTLKIRSTKLEDSAMYFCASSESRYGYTFGSGTRLTVV.

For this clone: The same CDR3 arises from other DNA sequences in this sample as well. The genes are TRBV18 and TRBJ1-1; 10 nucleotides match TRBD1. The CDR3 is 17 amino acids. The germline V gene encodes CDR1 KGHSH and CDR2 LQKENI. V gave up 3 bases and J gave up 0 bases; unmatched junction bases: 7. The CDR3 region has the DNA TGTGCCAGCTCACCGCGGGACAGGGGAAGTATGAACACTGAAGCTTTCTTT. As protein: CASSPRDRGSMNTEAFF.

The CDR3 nucleotides read TGTGCCAGCAGTGAAGACCCCGCTGGACAGAAAGGAAAACTGTTTTTT. It translates to CASSEDPAGQKGKLFF. The V call is TRBV6-1, the J call TRBJ1-4, with D perhaps matching TRBD1 (6 bases). V was trimmed by 1 base and J by 10 bases, leaving 19 bases between them. CDR1 is MNHNS, CDR2 SASEGT, per germline. The CDR3 loop spans 16 amino acids.

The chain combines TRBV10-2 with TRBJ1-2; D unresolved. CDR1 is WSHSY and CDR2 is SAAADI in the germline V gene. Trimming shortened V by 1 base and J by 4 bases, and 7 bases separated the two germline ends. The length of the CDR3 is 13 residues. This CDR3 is CASSELRSYGYTF. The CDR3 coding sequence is TGCGCCAGCAGTGAGTTACGGAGCTATGGCTACACCTTC.

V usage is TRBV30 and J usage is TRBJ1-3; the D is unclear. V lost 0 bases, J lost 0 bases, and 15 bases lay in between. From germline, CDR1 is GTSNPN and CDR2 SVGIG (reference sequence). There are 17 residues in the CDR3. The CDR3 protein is CAWSVSRRRNSGNTIYF. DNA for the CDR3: TGTGCCTGGAGTGTCTCCCGTAGGCGGAACTCTGGAAACACCATATATTTT.

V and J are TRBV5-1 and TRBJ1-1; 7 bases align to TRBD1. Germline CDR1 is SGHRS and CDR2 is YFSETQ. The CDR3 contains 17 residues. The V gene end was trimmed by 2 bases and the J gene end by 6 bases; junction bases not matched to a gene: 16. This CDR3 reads CASSLVPWTGGVAEAFF. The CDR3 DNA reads TGCGCCAGCAGCTTAGTACCTTGGACAGGAGGGGTAGCTGAAGCTTTCTTT.

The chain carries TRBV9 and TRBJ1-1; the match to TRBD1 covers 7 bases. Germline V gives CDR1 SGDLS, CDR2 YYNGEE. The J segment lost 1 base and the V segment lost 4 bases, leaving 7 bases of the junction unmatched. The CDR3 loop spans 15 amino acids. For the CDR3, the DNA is TGTGCCAGCAGCCCCCATGGGACAGAGAACACTGAAGCTTTCTTT. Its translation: CASSPHGTENTEAFF.

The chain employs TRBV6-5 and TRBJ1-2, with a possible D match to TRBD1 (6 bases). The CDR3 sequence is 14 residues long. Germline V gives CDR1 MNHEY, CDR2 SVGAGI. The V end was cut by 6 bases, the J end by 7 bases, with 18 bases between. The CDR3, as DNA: TGTGCCAGCAGGCCCGAGGGGGGAGGAAGTGGCTACACCTTC. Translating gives CASRPEGGGSGYTF.

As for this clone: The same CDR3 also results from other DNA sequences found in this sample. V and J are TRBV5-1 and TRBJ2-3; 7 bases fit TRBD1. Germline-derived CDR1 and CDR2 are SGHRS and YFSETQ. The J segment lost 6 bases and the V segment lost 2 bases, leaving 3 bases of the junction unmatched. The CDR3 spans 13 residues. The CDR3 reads CASSLGGWDTQYF. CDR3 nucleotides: TGCGCCAGCAGCTTAGGGGGCTGGGATACGCAGTATTTT.

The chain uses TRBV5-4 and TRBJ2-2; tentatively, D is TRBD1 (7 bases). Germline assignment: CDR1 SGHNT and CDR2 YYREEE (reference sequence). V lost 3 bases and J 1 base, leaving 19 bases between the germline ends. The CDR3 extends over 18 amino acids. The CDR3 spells CASSWKGGGAGNTGELFF. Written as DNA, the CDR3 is TGTGCCAGCAGCTGGAAAGGAGGGGGCGCGGGGAACACCGGGGAGCTGTTTTTT.

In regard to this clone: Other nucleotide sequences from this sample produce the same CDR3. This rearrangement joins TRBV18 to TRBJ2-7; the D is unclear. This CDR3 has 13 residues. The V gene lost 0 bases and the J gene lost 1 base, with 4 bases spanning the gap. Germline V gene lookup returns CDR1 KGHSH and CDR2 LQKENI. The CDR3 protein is CASSPPGSYEQYF. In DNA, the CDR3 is TGTGCCAGCTCACCACCGGGATCCTACGAGCAGTACTTC.

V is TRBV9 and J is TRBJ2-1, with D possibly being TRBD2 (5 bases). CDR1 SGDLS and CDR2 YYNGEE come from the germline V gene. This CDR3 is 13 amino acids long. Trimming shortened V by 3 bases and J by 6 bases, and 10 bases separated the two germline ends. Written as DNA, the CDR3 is TGTGCCAGCAGCGCCCATGAGGGCAATGAGCAGTTCTTC. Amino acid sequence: CASSAHEGNEQFF. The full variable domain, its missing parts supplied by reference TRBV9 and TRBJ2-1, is DSGVTQTPKHLITATGQRVTLRCSPRSGDLSVYWYQQSLDQGLQFLIQYYNGEERAKGNILERFSAQQFPDLHSELNLSSLELGDSALYFCASSAHEGNEQFFGPGTRLTVL.

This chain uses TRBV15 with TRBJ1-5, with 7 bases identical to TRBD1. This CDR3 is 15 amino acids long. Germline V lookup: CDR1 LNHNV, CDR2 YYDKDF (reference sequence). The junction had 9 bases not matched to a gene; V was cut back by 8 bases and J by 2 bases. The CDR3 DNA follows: TGTGCCACCCAGGCAGGGGGTCAGGGCAATCAGCCCCAGCATTTT. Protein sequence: CATQAGGQGNQPQHF.

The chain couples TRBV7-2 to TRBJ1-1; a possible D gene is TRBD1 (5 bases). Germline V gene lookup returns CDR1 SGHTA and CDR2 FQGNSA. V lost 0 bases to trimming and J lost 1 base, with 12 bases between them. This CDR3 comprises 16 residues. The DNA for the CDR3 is TGTGCCAGCAGCTTAGCAGGGGCGGTGACGAACACTGAAGCTTTCTTT. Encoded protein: CASSLAGAVTNTEAFF.

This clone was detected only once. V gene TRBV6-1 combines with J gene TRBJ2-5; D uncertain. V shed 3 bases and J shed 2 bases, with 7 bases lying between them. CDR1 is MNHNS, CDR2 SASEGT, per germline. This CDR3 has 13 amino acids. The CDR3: CASSDVQQETQYF. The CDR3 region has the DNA TGTGCCAGCAGTGATGTGCAGCAAGAGACCCAGTACTTC.

The CDR3 bases are TGTGCCAGCAGCCCAAGGGGGGCCTCAACCAACAATGAGCAGTTCTTC. This gives the protein CASSPRGASTNNEQFF. The V gene is TRBV5-4, the J gene TRBJ2-1, with D perhaps TRBD1 or TRBD2 (6 bases each). The V and J ends lost 4 bases and 5 bases respectively, with 19 bases between them. Per germline, CDR1 SGHNT and CDR2 YYREEE (reference sequence). The CDR3 extends over 16 amino acids.

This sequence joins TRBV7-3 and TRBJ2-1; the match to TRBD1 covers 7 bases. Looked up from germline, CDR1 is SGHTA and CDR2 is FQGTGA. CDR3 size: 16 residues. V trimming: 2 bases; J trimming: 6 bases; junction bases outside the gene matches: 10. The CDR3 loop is CASSLDRDQGSNEQFF. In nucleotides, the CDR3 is TGTGCCAGCAGCTTAGACAGGGACCAGGGGAGCAATGAGCAGTTCTTC.

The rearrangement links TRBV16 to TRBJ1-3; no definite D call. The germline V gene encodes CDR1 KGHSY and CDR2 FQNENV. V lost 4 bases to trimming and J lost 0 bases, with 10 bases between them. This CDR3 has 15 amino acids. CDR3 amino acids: CASSPTQVSGNTIYF. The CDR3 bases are TGTGCCAGCAGCCCGACTCAAGTCTCTGGAAACACCATATATTTT.

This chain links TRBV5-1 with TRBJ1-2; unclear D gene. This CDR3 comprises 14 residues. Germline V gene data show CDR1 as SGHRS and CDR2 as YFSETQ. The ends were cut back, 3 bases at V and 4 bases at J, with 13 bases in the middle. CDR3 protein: CASSSSAASYGYTF. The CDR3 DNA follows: TGCGCCAGCAGCTCCTCGGCAGCCAGCTATGGCTACACCTTC.

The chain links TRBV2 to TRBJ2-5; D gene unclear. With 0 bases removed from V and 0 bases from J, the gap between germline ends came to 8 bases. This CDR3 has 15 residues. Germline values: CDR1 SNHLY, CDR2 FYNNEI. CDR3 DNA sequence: TGTGCCAGCAGTGAAGCGCGTCAGTACCAAGAGACCCAGTACTTC. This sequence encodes CASSEARQYQETQYF.

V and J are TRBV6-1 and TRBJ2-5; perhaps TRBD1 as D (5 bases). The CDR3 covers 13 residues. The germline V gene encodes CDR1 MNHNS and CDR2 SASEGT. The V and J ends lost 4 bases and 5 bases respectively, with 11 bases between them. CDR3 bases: TGTGCCAGCAGTGGGCCTGGGGCGGAGACCCAGTACTTC. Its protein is CASSGPGAETQYF.

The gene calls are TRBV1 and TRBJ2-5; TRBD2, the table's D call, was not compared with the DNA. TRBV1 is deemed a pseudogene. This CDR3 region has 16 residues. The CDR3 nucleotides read TGCACCAGCAGCCAAGGGACTAGCGGACGGAAGGAGACCCAGTACTTC. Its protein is CTSSQGTSGRKETQYF.

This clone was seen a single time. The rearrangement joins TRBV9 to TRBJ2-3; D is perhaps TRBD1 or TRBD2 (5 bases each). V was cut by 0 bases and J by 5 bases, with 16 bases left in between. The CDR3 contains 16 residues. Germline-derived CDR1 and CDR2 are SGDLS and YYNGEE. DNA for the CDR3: TGTGCCAGCAGCGTAGGGTACGGGACGGTGGGAGATACGCAGTATTTT. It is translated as CASSVGYGTVGDTQYF.